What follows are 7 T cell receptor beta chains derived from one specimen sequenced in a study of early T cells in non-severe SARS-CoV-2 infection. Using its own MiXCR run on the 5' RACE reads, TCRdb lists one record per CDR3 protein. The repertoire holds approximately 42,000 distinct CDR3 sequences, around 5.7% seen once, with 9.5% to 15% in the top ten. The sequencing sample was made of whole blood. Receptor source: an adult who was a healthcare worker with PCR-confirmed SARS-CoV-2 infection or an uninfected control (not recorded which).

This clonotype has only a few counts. CDR3 DNA: TGTGCCAGCAGTTCAGGGAGTGTAGCAGAGACCCAGTACTTC. Translating it yields CASSSGSVAETQYF. This chain links TRBV6-5 with TRBJ2-5; the D call may be TRBD1 or TRBD2 (5 bases each). The germline V gene has CDR1 MNHEY and CDR2 SVGAGI. The CDR3 has 14 residues. Trimming left V 4 bases short and J 4 bases short, with 13 bases between.

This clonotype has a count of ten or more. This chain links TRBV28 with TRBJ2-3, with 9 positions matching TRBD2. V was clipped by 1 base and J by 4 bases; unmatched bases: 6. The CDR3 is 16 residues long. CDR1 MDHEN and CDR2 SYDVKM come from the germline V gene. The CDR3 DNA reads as TGTGCCAGCAGTTTATTGCGGGGGGGCCGTGCAGATACGCAGTATTTT. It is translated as CASSLLRGGRADTQYF.

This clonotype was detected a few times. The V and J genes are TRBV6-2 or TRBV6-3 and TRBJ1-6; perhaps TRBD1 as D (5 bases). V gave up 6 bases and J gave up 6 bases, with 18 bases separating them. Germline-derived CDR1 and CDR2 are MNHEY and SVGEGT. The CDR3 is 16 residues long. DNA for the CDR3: TGTGCCAGCAGACCAGACAGTCCCGGCCTTAATTCACCCCTCCACTTT. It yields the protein CASRPDSPGLNSPLHF.

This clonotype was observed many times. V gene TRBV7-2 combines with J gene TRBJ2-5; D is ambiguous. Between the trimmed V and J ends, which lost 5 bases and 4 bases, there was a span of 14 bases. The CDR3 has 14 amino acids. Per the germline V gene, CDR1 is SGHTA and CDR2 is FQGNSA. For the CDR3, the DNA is TGTGCCAGCAGCCCCTGGACCAGAATAGAGACCCAGTACTTC. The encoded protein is CASSPWTRIETQYF. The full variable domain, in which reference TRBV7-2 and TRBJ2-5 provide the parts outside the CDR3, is GAGVSQSPSNKVTEKGKDVELRCDPISGHTALYWYRQSLGQGLEFLIYFQGNSAPDKSGLPSDRFSAERTGGSVSTLTIQRTQQEDSAVYLCASSPWTRIETQYFGPGTRLLVL.

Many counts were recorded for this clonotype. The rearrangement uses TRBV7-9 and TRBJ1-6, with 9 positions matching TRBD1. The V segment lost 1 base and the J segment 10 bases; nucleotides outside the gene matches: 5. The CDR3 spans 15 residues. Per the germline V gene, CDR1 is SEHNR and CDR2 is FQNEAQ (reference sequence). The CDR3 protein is CASSLGDREASPLHF. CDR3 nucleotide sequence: TGTGCCAGCAGCTTAGGGGACAGGGAAGCCTCACCCCTCCACTTT.

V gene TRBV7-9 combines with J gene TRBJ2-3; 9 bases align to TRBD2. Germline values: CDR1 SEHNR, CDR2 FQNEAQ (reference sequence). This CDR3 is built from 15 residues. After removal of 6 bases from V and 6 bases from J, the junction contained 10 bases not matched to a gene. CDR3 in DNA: TGTGCCAGCAGTCAAATCTGGACTAGCGACGATACGCAGTATTTT. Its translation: CASSQIWTSDDTQYF.

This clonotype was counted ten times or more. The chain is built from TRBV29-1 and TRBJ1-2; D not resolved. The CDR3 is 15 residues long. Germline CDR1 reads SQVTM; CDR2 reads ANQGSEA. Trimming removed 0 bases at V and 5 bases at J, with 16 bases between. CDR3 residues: CSVEDLSGVGYGYTF. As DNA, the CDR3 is TGCAGCGTTGAAGATCTCTCGGGTGTTGGGTATGGCTACACCTTC.